One and the same sample provided the 31 T cell receptor beta chains below, sequenced in a study of vaccination effects on CD4 cells after COVID-19. The antigens of these receptors remain unknown. Measured with immunoSEQ multiplex PCR; TCRdb has only the in-frame clones, and not every one. The profile shows 15,000 or so clones, around 82% of them singletons. Pools of viral peptides were used by the ViraFEST assay to expand antigen-specific CD4+ T cells ahead of sequencing. Having been cultured for about 10 days, the cells underwent CD4+ T cell isolation. SARS-CoV-2 infected the person between March and December 2020, as confirmed by PCR. As their vaccination, participants received two doses of either BNT162b2 or mRNA-1273. The specimen was CD4+ T cells from PBMCs cultured with SARS-CoV-2 spike peptides, collected after COVID-19 vaccination. The origin of the receptors is a human donor who had a prior SARS-CoV-2 infection.

The chain employs TRBV9 and TRBJ2-5, with 9 bases matching TRBD1. The CDR3 sequence is 17 residues long. Germline V gene data show CDR1 as SGDLS and CDR2 as YYNGEE. Trimming took 0 bases from V and 0 from J; bases not matched to a gene: 6. The CDR3 DNA is TGTGCCAGCAGCGTAGGAACGGGACAGGGATACCAAGAGACCCAGTACTTC. Amino acids: CASSVGTGQGYQETQYF.

The CDR3 is CSVERMLNTEAFF. The CDR3 DNA reads TGCAGCGTTGAAAGGATGTTAAACACTGAAGCTTTCTTT. This sequence joins TRBV29-1 and TRBJ1-1, with D hard to call. Per germline, CDR1 SQVTM and CDR2 ANQGSEA. CDR3 size: 13 residues. V was trimmed by 2 bases and J by 2 bases, leaving 9 bases between them.

The rearrangement uses TRBV10-1 and TRBJ2-2; D unclear. V was shortened by 8 bases and J by 5 bases, with 15 bases between the two germline ends. The CDR3 spans 14 residues. CDR1 and CDR2 from the germline V gene are WNHNN and SYGVQD (reference sequence). CDR3 amino acids: CASLGLGVTGELFF. The CDR3, as DNA: TGCGCCAGCCTAGGTCTGGGTGTAACCGGGGAGCTGTTTTTT.

This clone was seen once. The genes are TRBV30 and TRBJ1-2; maybe TRBD1 (5 bases). The CDR3 is 13 residues long. Trimming stripped 4 bases from V and 8 bases from J, with 17 bases between. Germline lookup yields CDR1 GTSNPN and CDR2 SVGIG (reference sequence). The DNA of the CDR3 is TGTGCCTGGACCAGGGCAACTCGGGGAGGCTACACCTTC. It specifies CAWTRATRGGYTF.

In DNA, the CDR3 is TGTGCCGGGATACTAGCGTACAATGAGCAGTTCTTC. This sequence encodes CAGILAYNEQFF. This chain uses TRBV30 with TRBJ2-1, with TRBD2 matching 7 bases. The CDR3 covers 12 residues. Per germline, CDR1 GTSNPN and CDR2 SVGIG (reference sequence). The V and J ends lost 8 bases and 4 bases, in that order; junction bases with no gene match: 5. Using reference TRBV30 and TRBJ2-1 for the parts outside the CDR3, the full variable domain is SQTIHQWPATLVQPVGSPLSLECTVEGTSNPNLYWYRQAAGRGLQLLFYSVGIGQISSEVPQNLSASRPQDRQFILSSKKLLLSDSGFYLCAGILAYNEQFFGPGTRLTVL.

The gene calls are TRBV9 and TRBJ1-2, with D unclear. This CDR3 is built from 14 residues. CDR1 is SGDLS and CDR2 is YYNGEE in the germline V gene. Trimming took 0 bases from V and 8 from J, leaving 14 bases between them. The CDR3 sequence: CASSVEVALGGYTF. The CDR3 nucleotides are TGTGCCAGCAGCGTAGAGGTTGCCTTGGGGGGCTACACCTTC.

J is TRBJ2-2 and V is TRBV7-2; perhaps TRBD1 as D (5 bases). This CDR3 has 15 amino acids. The V gene's germline CDR1 is SGHTA and CDR2 FQGNSA. V was clipped by 2 bases and J by 4 bases, with 11 bases between them. The CDR3 DNA reads as TGTGCCAGCAGCTTACAGGGTTGGGGCACCGGGGAGCTGTTTTTT. It translates to CASSLQGWGTGELFF. Using reference TRBV7-2 and TRBJ2-2 for the parts outside the CDR3, the full variable domain is GAGVSQSPSNKVTEKGKDVELRCDPISGHTALYWYRQSLGQGLEFLIYFQGNSAPDKSGLPSDRFSAERTGGSVSTLTIQRTQQEDSAVYLCASSLQGWGTGELFFGEGSRLTVL.

This sequence joins TRBV19 and TRBJ1-1, with D possibly TRBD1 on 6 matching bases. Deletions cut 6 bases from V and 5 bases from J, with 13 bases between. This CDR3 comprises 13 residues. The germline CDR1 and CDR2 sequences are LNHDA and SQIVND (reference sequence). In DNA form, the CDR3 reads TGTGCCAGTAGCTACTTAGGGGGGACTGAAGCTTTCTTT. Translating it yields CASSYLGGTEAFF.

The chain uses TRBV7-3 and TRBJ2-2; weak D call: TRBD1 (6 bases). V gave up 2 bases and J gave up 5 bases, with 9 bases separating them. The CDR3 has 14 residues. The germline V gene has CDR1 SGHTA and CDR2 FQGTGA. CDR3 protein: CASSLGQGTGELFF. In nucleotides, the CDR3 is TGTGCCAGCAGCTTAGGGCAGGGGACCGGGGAGCTGTTTTTT.

The chain links TRBV11-3 to TRBJ1-5; 7 bases map to TRBD1. Looked up from germline, CDR1 is SGHNT and CDR2 is YENEEA. The junction had 12 bases not matched to a gene; V was cut back by 1 base and J by 0 bases. The CDR3 covers 19 residues. CDR3 nucleotide sequence: TGTGCCAGCAGCTTAGTTGGGGGGGTGCGGGACAGTAGCAATCAGCCCCAGCATTTT. Protein product: CASSLVGGVRDSSNQPQHF.

The chain carries TRBV7-2 and TRBJ2-7, with D unresolved. V dropped 3 bases and J dropped 0 bases, with 6 bases sitting between them. The CDR3 is 13 amino acids. Germline assignment: CDR1 SGHTA and CDR2 FQGNSA. The CDR3 loop is CASSFQFSYEQYF. The CDR3 nucleotides read TGTGCCAGCAGCTTTCAGTTCTCCTACGAGCAGTACTTC.

The V gene is TRBV5-4, the J gene TRBJ2-7, with D maybe TRBD1 (6 bases). The CDR3 covers 13 residues. Deletions cut 4 bases from V and 2 bases from J, with 10 bases between. Germline assignment: CDR1 SGHNT and CDR2 YYREEE (reference sequence). CDR3 nucleotides: TGTGCCAGCAGCGTGGGGGCCCCCTACGAGCAGTACTTC. Protein product: CASSVGAPYEQYF.

The V gene is TRBV18, the J gene TRBJ2-6, with D hard to call. Germline values: CDR1 KGHSH, CDR2 LQKENI. Trimming took 3 bases from V and 0 from J, leaving 9 bases between them. CDR3 length: 16 amino acids. DNA of the CDR3: TGTGCCAGCTCACCTCCCAGCCTCTCTGGGGCCAACGTCCTGACTTTC. Amino acids: CASSPPSLSGANVLTF.

This clone was detected a few times. This chain connects TRBV5-4 to TRBJ2-2, with 7 bases aligning to TRBD2. In germline, CDR1 is SGHNT, CDR2 YYREEE (reference sequence). The CDR3 has 17 residues. Unmatched junction bases numbered 11, after V lost 4 bases and J lost 2 bases. CDR3 sequence (DNA): TGTGCCAGCAGCCCTAAATCCGGGACTATAAACACCGGGGAGCTGTTTTTT. This translates into CASSPKSGTINTGELFF.

The rearrangement uses TRBV11-2 and TRBJ2-7; perhaps TRBD2 as D (6 bases). The V gene's germline CDR1 is SGHAT and CDR2 FQNNGV. Trimming stripped 4 bases from V and 2 bases from J, with 12 bases between. The CDR3 totals 14 residues. CDR3 in amino acids: CASSYGTLTYEQYF. CDR3 nucleotide sequence: TGTGCCAGCAGCTACGGGACTCTTACCTACGAGCAGTACTTC.

J is TRBJ2-1 and V is TRBV5-1, with 13 bases aligning to TRBD2. CDR3 length: 16 amino acids. Germline V CDR1 and CDR2: SGHRS, YFSETQ. After removal of 4 bases from V and 9 bases from J, the junction contained 10 bases not matched to a gene. CDR3 protein: CASSVLAGGMAGEQFF. The CDR3 region has the DNA TGCGCCAGCAGCGTACTAGCGGGAGGGATGGCTGGTGAGCAGTTCTTC.

The CDR3 DNA is TGTGCCAGCTCACAAAGACAGGGCAGTGAAAAACTGTTTTTT. This translates into CASSQRQGSEKLFF. The genes are TRBV18 and TRBJ1-4; 7 positions agree with TRBD1. The V gene's germline CDR1 is KGHSH and CDR2 LQKENI. The CDR3 length is 14 residues. V dropped 4 bases and J dropped 7; count of bases not matched to a gene: 6.

The chain recombines TRBV7-3 with TRBJ1-1; no clear D. The germline CDR1 and CDR2 sequences are SGHTA and FQGTGA. The CDR3 has 12 residues. The V and J ends lost 3 bases and 5 bases respectively, with 7 bases between them. The CDR3 is CASSFGRTEAFF. The CDR3 DNA reads as TGTGCCAGCAGCTTTGGGAGGACTGAAGCTTTCTTT.

The chain combines TRBV6-2 or TRBV6-3 with TRBJ2-1; the match to TRBD2 covers 11 bases. V shed 6 bases and J 7 bases; nucleotides not matched to a gene: 11. The length of the CDR3 is 16 residues. Germline values: CDR1 MNHEY, CDR2 SVGEGT. The CDR3 sequence is CASSEDLAGGPNEQFF. Written as DNA, the CDR3 is TGTGCCAGCAGCGAAGATTTAGCGGGAGGGCCGAATGAGCAGTTCTTC.

The CDR3 DNA follows: TGTGCCAGCAGCCCCGAACCAGCGGGGAAATACAATGAGCAGTTCTTC. As protein: CASSPEPAGKYNEQFF. This chain connects TRBV5-6 to TRBJ2-1; 7 nucleotides align to TRBD2. The CDR3 runs 16 residues. From germline, CDR1 is SGHDT and CDR2 YYEEEE. V lost 4 bases and J lost 4; bases outside the gene matches: 11. The full variable domain, its missing parts supplied by reference TRBV5-6 and TRBJ2-1, is DAGVTQSPTHLIKTRGQQVTLRCSPKSGHDTVSWYQQALGQGPQFIFQYYEEEERQRGNFPDRFSGHQFPNYSSELNVNALLLGDSALYLCASSPEPAGKYNEQFFGPGTRLTVL.

The chain joins TRBV4-3 to TRBJ2-1; 8 bases line up with TRBD1. Germline V gene data show CDR1 as LGHNA and CDR2 as YSLEER. The CDR3 length is 16 residues. J was trimmed by 1 base and V by 0 bases; bases with no gene match: 2. This chain's CDR3 is CASSQETGGSYNEQFF. The CDR3 DNA is TGCGCCAGCAGCCAAGAAACAGGGGGGTCCTACAATGAGCAGTTCTTC.

This clone was found once. The chain couples TRBV6-5 to TRBJ2-2; perhaps TRBD2 as D (6 bases). Germline V gene sequence: CDR1 MNHEY, CDR2 SVGAGI. This CDR3 is 13 amino acids long. Trimming removed 4 bases from V and 7 bases from J, with 10 bases in between. CDR3 protein: CASSSGVVGELFF. In DNA form, the CDR3 reads TGTGCCAGCAGTTCGGGGGTGGTCGGGGAGCTGTTTTTT.

V and J are TRBV7-9 and TRBJ1-4; no definite D call. In germline, CDR1 is SEHNR, CDR2 FQNEAQ (reference sequence). The CDR3 runs to 14 residues. Trimming took 5 bases from V and 5 from J, leaving 12 bases between them. CDR3 residues: CASSPLNLNEKLFF. The CDR3 DNA reads TGTGCCAGCAGCCCGCTGAATTTAAATGAAAAACTGTTTTTT.

This clone was observed a few times. The chain employs TRBV7-3 and TRBJ2-2; D remains ambiguous. This CDR3 comprises 14 residues. In germline, CDR1 is SGHTA, CDR2 FQGTGA. Trimming shortened V by 5 bases and J by 6 bases, and 13 bases separated the two germline ends. CDR3 region: CASSPWQTSGELFF. CDR3 nucleotides: TGTGCCAGCAGCCCCTGGCAAACATCCGGGGAGCTGTTTTTT.

The chain combines TRBV19 with TRBJ2-2; D unresolved. Germline assignment: CDR1 LNHDA and CDR2 SQIVND (reference sequence). Trimming stripped 6 bases from V and 0 bases from J, with 17 bases between. The CDR3 totals 17 residues. CDR3 residues: CASSWPPGKANTGELFF. CDR3 DNA sequence: TGTGCCAGTAGCTGGCCCCCCGGAAAAGCGAACACCGGGGAGCTGTTTTTT.

The chain is built from TRBV18 and TRBJ2-1; 14 nucleotides line up with TRBD2. Germline trimming cut 3 bases from V and 5 bases from J; bases unmatched to any gene: 9. Germline V gene sequence: CDR1 KGHSH, CDR2 LQKENI. This CDR3 is built from 18 residues. The CDR3 spells CASSPYGTSGRLDNEQFF. The CDR3, as DNA: TGTGCCAGCTCACCTTACGGGACTAGCGGGAGACTTGACAATGAGCAGTTCTTC.

This chain links TRBV4-2 with TRBJ1-6, with D hard to call. CDR1 is LGHNA and CDR2 is YNFKEQ in the germline V gene. Between the trimmed V and J ends, which lost 5 bases and 8 bases, there was a span of 7 bases. The CDR3 has 12 amino acids. The CDR3 reads CASSKADSPLHF. CDR3 DNA sequence: TGTGCCAGCAGCAAAGCGGATTCACCCCTCCACTTT.

The chain couples TRBV7-9 to TRBJ1-2; D gene unclear. The CDR3 covers 13 residues. The V and J ends lost 0 bases and 4 bases respectively, with 6 bases between them. Germline CDR1 reads SEHNR; CDR2 reads FQNEAQ (reference sequence). CDR3 sequence reads: CASSLAGIYGYTF. As DNA, the CDR3 is TGTGCCAGCAGCTTAGCCGGAATCTATGGCTACACCTTC.

This chain uses TRBV18 with TRBJ1-1; TRBD1 matches at 7 bases. Germline V lookup: CDR1 KGHSH, CDR2 LQKENI. The junction had 5 bases not matched to a gene; V was cut back by 3 bases and J by 1 base. This CDR3 spans 15 amino acids. Here the CDR3 DNA reads TGTGCCAGCTCACCCGGACAGGTCCGGAACACTGAAGCTTTCTTT. Its translation is CASSPGQVRNTEAFF.

This clone was seen a handful of times. This chain uses TRBV7-3 with TRBJ2-3; D may be TRBD2 (6 bases). Trimming stripped 5 bases from V and 1 base from J, with 10 bases between. The V gene's germline CDR1 is SGHTA and CDR2 FQGTGA. The CDR3 extends over 14 amino acids. The CDR3 is CASSGIAGTDTQYF. The CDR3 coding sequence is TGTGCCAGCAGCGGTATAGCGGGCACAGATACGCAGTATTTT. Full variable domain (missing parts from reference TRBV7-3 and TRBJ2-3): GAGVSQTPSNKVTEKGKYVELRCDPISGHTALYWYRQSLGQGPEFLIYFQGTGAADDSGLPNDRFFAVRPEGSVSTLKIQRTERGDSAVYLCASSGIAGTDTQYFGPGTRLTVL.

The rearrangement uses TRBV5-6 and TRBJ1-5, with D unresolved. In germline, CDR1 is SGHDT, CDR2 YYEEEE. Trimming removed 0 bases from V and 5 bases from J, with 3 bases in between. The CDR3 runs to 12 residues. This chain's CDR3 is CASSLVDQPQHF. The CDR3, as DNA: TGTGCCAGCAGCTTGGTGGATCAGCCCCAGCATTTT.